Shown below are 7 T cell receptor beta chains from a single sample sequenced in a study of cytomegalovirus exposure and HLA in healthy donors. With 60 Vbeta and 13 Jbeta primers, the PCR was carried out. The data were produced by immunoSEQ multiplex PCR, yet TCRdb's version contains in-frame clones alone and is incomplete. This sample has 150,000 or so clones, with around 80% found just once. Sequenced input: PBMCs. These TCRs come from a man aged 25-45 years in good health and CMV-seropositive.

As to this clone: This sample includes further DNA sequences coding for the same CDR3. The chain recombines TRBV7-9 with TRBJ1-5; TRBD1 agrees at 11 bases. The CDR3 extends over 14 amino acids. With V trimmed by 6 bases and J by 13 bases, 11 bases remained unmatched. CDR1 and CDR2 from the germline V gene are SEHNR and FQNEAQ (reference sequence). The CDR3 protein is CASSPPGRDRGQHF. CDR3 coding DNA: TGTGCCAGCAGTCCACCCGGTAGGGACAGGGGGCAGCATTTT.

The chain joins TRBV7-8 to TRBJ2-2, with D possibly being TRBD1 (5 bases). Deletions cut 5 bases from V and 0 bases from J, with 16 bases between. This CDR3 contains 17 residues. Germline-derived CDR1 and CDR2 are SGHVS and FQNEAQ. The CDR3 DNA sequence: TGTGCCAGCAGCCTCCCCTCCGACAGTTCGAACACCGGGGAGCTGTTTTTT. Residues: CASSLPSDSSNTGELFF. The full variable domain, with the rest looked up from reference TRBV7-8 and TRBJ2-2, is GAGVSQSPRYKVAKRGQDVALRCDPISGHVSLFWYQQALGQGPEFLTYFQNEAQLDKSGLPSDRFFAERPEGSVSTLKIQRTQQEDSAVYLCASSLPSDSSNTGELFFGEGSRLTVL.

The table lists this clone with a few counts. This chain joins TRBV10-2 and TRBJ1-5, with 8 bases identical to TRBD1. The CDR3 has 14 residues. With 8 bases clipped from V and 5 bases from J, the junction kept 8 bases outside the gene matches. CDR1 is WSHSY, CDR2 SAAADI, per germline. CDR3 bases: TGCGCCAGCGCGGACAGGGAAGAACATCAGCCCCAGCATTTT. This translates into CASADREEHQPQHF.

There are a few counts of this clone. V usage is TRBV6-5 and J usage is TRBJ1-5; the D gene is possibly TRBD1 (5 bases). V shed 6 bases and J shed 6 bases, with 15 bases lying between them. This CDR3 contains 14 residues. Germline V CDR1 and CDR2: MNHEY, SVGAGI. This CDR3 is CASSSRVSGQPQHF. For the CDR3, the DNA is TGTGCCAGCAGCTCCAGGGTATCCGGTCAGCCCCAGCATTTT.

V usage is TRBV28 and J usage is TRBJ1-4, with 8 nucleotides matching TRBD1. There are 15 residues in the CDR3. CDR1 is MDHEN, CDR2 SYDVKM, per germline. Trimming at V came to 5 bases and at J to 3 bases, leaving 5 bases not matched to a gene. In DNA, the CDR3 is TGTGCCAGCAGTACCCAGGGGGCAGCTAATGAAAAACTGTTTTTT. Translated: CASSTQGAANEKLFF.

The rearrangement links TRBV9 to TRBJ2-7; D not resolved. Trimming pared 3 bases from V and 0 bases from J, leaving 7 bases between. CDR3 length: 13 amino acids. Germline V gene lookup returns CDR1 SGDLS and CDR2 YYNGEE. This CDR3 is CASSDTNSYEQYF. The CDR3, as DNA: TGTGCCAGCAGCGACACTAACTCCTACGAGCAGTACTTC.

The chain links TRBV28 to TRBJ2-3; 10 bases line up with TRBD1. Looked up from germline, CDR1 is MDHEN and CDR2 is SYDVKM. This CDR3 contains 15 residues. V lost 8 bases and J lost 2; bases outside the gene matches: 7. CDR3 sequence: CASGTGDWNTDTQYF. The CDR3 bases are TGTGCCAGCGGGACAGGGGATTGGAACACAGATACGCAGTATTTT.